This T cell receptor (beta chain) was found in a study of blood T cell repertoires in COVID-19. Study summary: Acute and convalescent COVID-19 samples came from the United States, Italy and Spain. In each case, the material was cDNA or gDNA derived from T cells, B-cell-depleted T cells, or PBMCs.

The CDR3 has 14 amino acids. J lost 6 bases, V lost 4 bases, and 3 bases had no gene match. Looked up from germline, CDR1 is SGHDT and CDR2 is YYEEEE. As handled by the study authors: Amplification with reference gene primers provided the estimates of nucleated cell counts. Repertoires were generated with immunoSEQ multiplex PCR, while TCRdb's copy carries only in-frame clones and drops some. Clonal size and the V and J genes are those of that table, whereas D and trimming came from the DNA. In the table there are roughly 100,000 clones, roughly 80% of which are singletons. The rearrangement links TRBV5-6 to TRBJ2-2; TRBD2 matches 10 bases. The source of this sequence is a woman aged 80 or over with acute or convalescent COVID-19. The sample was peripheral blood. CDR3 residues: CASSRLAGPGELFF. The CDR3 DNA sequence: TGTGCCAGCAGCAGACTAGCGGGCCCCGGGGAGCTGTTTTTT.